These 4 T cell receptor beta chains share one sample of origin, sequenced in a study of T cell repertoires in cytomegalovirus infection. These receptors' targets are unknown. TCRdb independently ran MiXCR on the reads; one entry per CDR3 protein. The repertoire has 570,000 or so distinct CDR3 sequences, 40% of them found once; the top ten carry 40% to 60%. Sequences were derived from cultured PBMCs, sampled from culture after CMV antigen stimulation. Every receptor here comes from a human donor in good health (CMV status not recorded). Some clones in this sample may be carry-over from other donors' samples.

The chain joins TRBV5-4 to TRBJ2-2, with TRBD1 identical over 7 bases. The CDR3 runs to 15 residues. Trimming took 5 bases from V and 6 from J; bases not matched to a gene: 10. CDR1 is SGHNT and CDR2 is YYREEE in the germline V gene (reference sequence). This CDR3 reads CASRPGQESSGELFF. The CDR3 nucleotides read TGTGCCAGCAGACCCGGACAGGAGTCATCCGGGGAGCTGTTTTTT.

CDR3 protein: CASSLATGQRGQPQHF. The CDR3 DNA follows: TGTGCCAGCAGCTTGGCAACGGGACAAAGGGGCCAGCCCCAGCATTTT. J is TRBJ1-5 and V is TRBV7-8; perhaps TRBD1 as D (6 bases). Germline lookup yields CDR1 SGHVS and CDR2 FQNEAQ. The CDR3 is 16 residues long. The V end was cut by 3 bases, the J end by 7 bases, with 19 bases between.

The chain recombines TRBV19 with TRBJ2-3, with D unresolved. V was cut by 4 bases and J by 7 bases, with 9 bases left in between. The length of the CDR3 is 12 residues. CDR1 is LNHDA and CDR2 is SQIVND in the germline V gene (reference sequence). This chain's CDR3 is CASSTYPYTQYF. As DNA, the CDR3 is TGTGCCAGTAGTACATATCCCTATACGCAGTATTTT.

The chain joins TRBV7-8 to TRBJ2-7; D remains unclear. This CDR3 comprises 11 residues. From germline, CDR1 is SGHVS and CDR2 FQNEAQ. V was shortened by 5 bases and J by 7 bases, with 9 bases between the two germline ends. The CDR3 DNA reads TGTGCCAGCAGCACCCACACGGAGCAGTACTTC. Its translation: CASSTHTEQYF.